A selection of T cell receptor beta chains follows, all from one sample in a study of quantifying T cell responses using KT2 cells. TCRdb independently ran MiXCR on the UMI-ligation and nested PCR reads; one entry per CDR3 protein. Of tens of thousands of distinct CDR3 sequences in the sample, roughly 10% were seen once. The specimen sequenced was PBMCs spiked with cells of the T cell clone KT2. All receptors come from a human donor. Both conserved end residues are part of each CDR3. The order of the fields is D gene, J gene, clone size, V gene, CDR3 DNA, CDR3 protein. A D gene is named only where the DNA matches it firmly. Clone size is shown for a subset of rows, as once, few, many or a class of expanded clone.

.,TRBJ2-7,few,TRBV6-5,TGTGCCAGCAGTTACAGGGTACACTCCTACGAGCAGTACTTC,CASSYRVHSYEQYF
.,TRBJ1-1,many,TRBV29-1,TGCAGCGTTGAGAATCACAGGGTTATCACTGAAGCTTTCTTT,CSVENHRVITEAFF
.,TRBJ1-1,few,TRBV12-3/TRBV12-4,TGTGCCAGCAGTTTATTTTCCCTCGGCACTGAAGCTTTCTTT,CASSLFSLGTEAFF
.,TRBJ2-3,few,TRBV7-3,TGTGCCAGCAGCTATCTTCAGGGGGGGACAGATACGCAGTATTTT,CASSYLQGGTDTQYF
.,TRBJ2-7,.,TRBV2,TGTGCCATTGACTGGACAACCTACGAGCAGTACTTC,CAIDWTTYEQYF
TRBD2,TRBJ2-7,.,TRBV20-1,TGCAGTGCTAACGGCGGCGGACTAGACTACGAGCAGTACTTC,CSANGGGLDYEQYF
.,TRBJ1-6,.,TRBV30,TGTGCCTGGAGTCGCCCCCCAGGGACAAATAATTCACCCCTCCACTTT,CAWSRPPGTNNSPLHF
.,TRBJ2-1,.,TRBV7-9,TGTGCCAGCAGCTTAGAGTCCCGGTACAATGAGCAGTTCTTC,CASSLESRYNEQFF
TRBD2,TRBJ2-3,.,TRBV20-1,TGCAGTGCCGCCCCTGGACTAGCGGGAGGGGGCACAGATACGCAGTATTTT,CSAAPGLAGGGTDTQYF
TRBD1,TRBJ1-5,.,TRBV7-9,TGTGCCAGCACCCCTACCGGGACAGGGGAACAGCCCCAGCATTTT,CASTPTGTGEQPQHF
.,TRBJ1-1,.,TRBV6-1,TGTGCCAGCAGTGAATCGGCGGAGGGGGTCACTGAAGCTTTCTTT,CASSESAEGVTEAFF
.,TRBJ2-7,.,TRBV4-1,TGCGCCAGCAGCCAAGATTTCGGCAGGGGCGTGGGCGAGCAGTACTTC,CASSQDFGRGVGEQYF
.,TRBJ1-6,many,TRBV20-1,TGCAGTGCTAGAGATTTAACAGTTAATTCACCCCTCCACTTT,CSARDLTVNSPLHF
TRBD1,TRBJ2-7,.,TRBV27,TGTGCCAGCAGCCCAAAGGGGGCTCGCGAGCAGTACTTC,CASSPKGAREQYF
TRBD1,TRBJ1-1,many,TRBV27,TGTGCCAGCAGCAAGCGGACAGGAAACACTGAAGCTTTCTTT,CASSKRTGNTEAFF
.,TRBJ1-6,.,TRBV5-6,TGTGCCAGCAGCCGTTGGGACAACTCCTATAATTCACCCCTCCACTTT,CASSRWDNSYNSPLHF
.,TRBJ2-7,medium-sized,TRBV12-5,TGTGCTAGTGGTTTGGCCCCACAGGAGTTAACCTACGAGCAGTACTTC,CASGLAPQELTYEQYF
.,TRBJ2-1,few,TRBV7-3,TGTGCCAGCAGCCCCGGGCCCAACAATGAGCAGTTCTTC,CASSPGPNNEQFF
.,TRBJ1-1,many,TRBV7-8,TGTGCCAGCAGCTTTGAGAGGGAGGCTTTCTTT,CASSFEREAFF
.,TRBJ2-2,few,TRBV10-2,TGCGCCAGCAGTGTGACAGGGAACACCGGGGAGCTGTTTTTT,CASSVTGNTGELFF
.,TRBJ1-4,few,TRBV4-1,TGCGCCAGCAGGGACACTCCGGCGGGGGAAAAACTGTTTTTT,CASRDTPAGEKLFF
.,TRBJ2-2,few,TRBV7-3,TGTGCCAGCAGCTTACAGAGCACCGGGGAGCTGTTTTTT,CASSLQSTGELFF
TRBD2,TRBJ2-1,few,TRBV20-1,TGCAGTGCTAGAGATGGAGGACTAGCCTACAATGAGCAGTTCTTC,CSARDGGLAYNEQFF
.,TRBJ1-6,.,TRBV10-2,TGCGCCAGCAGTGACAACCGAGGGAGTTCACCCCTCCACTTT,CASSDNRGSSPLHF
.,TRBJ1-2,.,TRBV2,TGTGCCAGCAGTGAAGGTTTTCGGGTTATGGAGACCAACTATGGCTACACCTTC,CASSEGFRVMETNYGYTF
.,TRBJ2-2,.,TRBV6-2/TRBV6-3,TGTGCCAGCAGTTACCCGAGCGGCGACACCGGGGAGCTGTTTTTT,CASSYPSGDTGELFF
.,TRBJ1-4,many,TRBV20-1,TGCAGTGCTAGGCTACGGGAAAATGAAAAACTGTTTTTT,CSARLRENEKLFF
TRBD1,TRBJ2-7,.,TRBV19,TGTGCCAGTAGTCCGGCCCACAGGGGGAGGTACGAGCAGTACTTC,CASSPAHRGRYEQYF
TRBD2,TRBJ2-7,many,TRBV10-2,TGCGCCAGCTCCGCTAGCGGTATTACCTACGAGCAGTACTTC,CASSASGITYEQYF
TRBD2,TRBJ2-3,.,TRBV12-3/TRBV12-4,TGTGCCAGCAGTTCCACCTCGGGACTAGCGGGATACACAGATACGCAGTATTTT,CASSSTSGLAGYTDTQYF
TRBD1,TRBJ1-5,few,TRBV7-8,TGTGCCAGCAGCTTAAGACAGGGAGAATATAGCAATCAGCCCCAGCATTTT,CASSLRQGEYSNQPQHF
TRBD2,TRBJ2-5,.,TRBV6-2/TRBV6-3,TGTGCCAGCACCGTACTAGCGGACTACTCAGAGACCCAGTACTTC,CASTVLADYSETQYF
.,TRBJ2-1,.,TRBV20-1,TGCAGTGCTCCTCACAATGAGCAGTTCTTC,CSAPHNEQFF
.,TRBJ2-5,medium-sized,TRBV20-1,TGCAGTGCTAGAGTTGGAGGGCAGACCCAGTACTTC,CSARVGGQTQYF
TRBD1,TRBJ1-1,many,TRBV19,TGTGCCAGTAGTAGGACAGGGAGGACTGAAGCTTTCTTT,CASSRTGRTEAFF
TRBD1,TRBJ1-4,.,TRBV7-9,TGTGCCAGCAGTCTACACAGGGGGCATGATGAAAAACTGTTTTTT,CASSLHRGHDEKLFF
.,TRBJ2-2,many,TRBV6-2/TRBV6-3,TGTGCCAGCAGTTACGGGGAAGCCGGGGAGCTGTTTTTT,CASSYGEAGELFF
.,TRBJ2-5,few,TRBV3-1,TGTGCCAGCAGCCAAGGCAGGGGAGAGACCCAGTACTTC,CASSQGRGETQYF
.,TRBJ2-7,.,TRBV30,TGTGCCTGGAGTGGCCGGGGCTCCGGGGAGCAGTACTTC,CAWSGRGSGEQYF
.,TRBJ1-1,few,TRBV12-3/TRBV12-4,TGTGCCAGCAGTTTAGGGGTAGGGAGGGGAACTGAAGCTTTCTTT,CASSLGVGRGTEAFF
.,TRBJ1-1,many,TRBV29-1,TGCAGCGTTGAAGAAAGGGGGTTGAACACTGAAGCTTTCTTT,CSVEERGLNTEAFF
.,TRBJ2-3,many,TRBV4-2,TGTGCCAGCAGCCAACCCGGAACTAGGTTAAGCACAGATACGCAGTATTTT,CASSQPGTRLSTDTQYF
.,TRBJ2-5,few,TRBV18,TGTGCCAGCTCACCCCCGAGTTGGGAGACCCAGTACTTC,CASSPPSWETQYF
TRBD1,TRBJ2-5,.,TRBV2,TGTGCCAGCAGTGATCCGGGACAGGGGGCTTCTGAGACCCAGTACTTC,CASSDPGQGASETQYF
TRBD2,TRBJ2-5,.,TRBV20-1,TGCAGTGCTCCGCGGACTAGCGGGGGCGGAGAGACCCAGTACTTC,CSAPRTSGGGETQYF
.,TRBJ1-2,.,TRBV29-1,TGCAGCGTTGAAGAGGGGCTGGGCTATGGCTACACCTTC,CSVEEGLGYGYTF
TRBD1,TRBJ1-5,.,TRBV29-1,TGCAGCGTCCGACAGGGTCCCAATCAGCCCCAGCATTTT,CSVRQGPNQPQHF
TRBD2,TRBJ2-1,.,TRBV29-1,TGCAGCGTTGGGGGTAGCGGGAGGGCCAATGAGCAGTTCTTC,CSVGGSGRANEQFF
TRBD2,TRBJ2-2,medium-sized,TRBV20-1,TGCAGTGCTAGAGCGAGACTAGCGAGTACCGGGGAGCTGTTTTTT,CSARARLASTGELFF
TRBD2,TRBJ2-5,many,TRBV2,TGTGCCAGCACTGGGACTAGCGGGAGTCTAGAAGAGACCCAGTACTTC,CASTGTSGSLEETQYF
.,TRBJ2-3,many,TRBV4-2,TGTGCCAGCAGCCGCCTCGGGACTCAAAGCACAGATACGCAGTATTTT,CASSRLGTQSTDTQYF
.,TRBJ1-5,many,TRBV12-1,TGTGCCAGCAGCTTCCCCCCTTCCGGACGGGGAATAAATCAGCCCCAGCATTTT,CASSFPPSGRGINQPQHF
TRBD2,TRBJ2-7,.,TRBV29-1,TGCAGCGTTGCTATGCCTGCGGGGGGATACGAGCAGTACTTC,CSVAMPAGGYEQYF
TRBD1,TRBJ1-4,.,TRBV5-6,TGTGCCAGCACCGAGACAGGGGGCGTCGCTAATGAAAAACTGTTTTTT,CASTETGGVANEKLFF
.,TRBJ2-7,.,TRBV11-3,TGTGCCAGCAGCTTATCCCGGGGCTCCTACGAGCAGTACTTC,CASSLSRGSYEQYF
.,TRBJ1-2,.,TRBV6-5,TGTGCCAGCAGTAGGGTGGGGGGCTCCGGATCCTATGGCTACACCTTC,CASSRVGGSGSYGYTF
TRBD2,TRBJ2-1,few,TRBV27,TGTGCCAGCAGTTTCGAACGGGGGGGCCACAATGAGCAGTTCTTC,CASSFERGGHNEQFF
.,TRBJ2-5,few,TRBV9,TGTGCCAGCAGCCTCCGGGACGTTGAAGGGACCCAGTACTTC,CASSLRDVEGTQYF